This T cell receptor beta chain was found in a study of spatial heterogeneity in lung cancer. Study summary: Sequencing was performed on follow-up PBMC samples when available, collected at a median of roughly two years after resection. Alpha-chain sequences were consistently detected less often than beta-chain sequences.

TCRdb fed the 5' RACE reads into MiXCR, producing one record per CDR3 protein. This repertoire shows about 46,000 distinct CDR3 sequences, 10% to 15% found once; its top ten account for roughly 32%. This clonotype was seen more than once but under ten times. What it binds is unknown. Study results and limitations: In blood, ubiquitous expanded tumor TCRs appeared more at resection than follow-up.

The CDR3 extends over 14 amino acids. The V gene lost 4 bases and the J gene lost 4 bases, with 14 bases spanning the gap. As to time point: blood at routine non-recurrence follow-up after resection. This material consisted of PBMCs, taken at follow-up. The TCR was taken from a male donor with early-stage non-small cell lung cancer. The V gene is TRBV12-3 or TRBV12-4, the J gene TRBJ2-7; possibly TRBD1 for D (6 bases). The CDR3 DNA reads as TGTGCCAGCAGTTCACAGGGTTTCGGGTACGAGCAGTACTTC. It is translated as CASSSQGFGYEQYF.